The rows below give T cell receptor beta chains drawn from one sample of a study of blood T cell repertoires in COVID-19. Generated by immunoSEQ multiplex PCR, the TCRdb table keeps only in-frame clones and is missing some. The data contain about 200,000 clones, approximately 85% of them seen just once; the ten biggest clones take up approximately 5%. Sequences were obtained from peripheral blood. The receptors originated from an elderly woman with acute or convalescent COVID-19. Both conserved end residues are part of each CDR3. The D gene is left open where the match is weak. Expanded clones get a size class; other rows say once, few or many, or leave the size out.

>TRBV20-1|-|TRBJ2-1|-
TGCAGTGCTAGGTTACGCCGGGAGCAGTTCTTC
CSARLRREQFF
>TRBV3-1/TRBV3-2|-|TRBJ1-2|-
TGTGCCAGCAGCCCCGCGGGAGGACATAATGGCTACACCTTC
CASSPAGGHNGYTF
>TRBV5-1|TRBD1|TRBJ1-4|-
TGCGCCAGCAGCTTGGTCGGCATGCGGGACAGCCACCCTGAAAAACTGTTTTTT
CASSLVGMRDSHPEKLFF
>TRBV18|-|TRBJ1-1|few
TGTGCCAGCTCACCGCTCCAGTCGAACACTGAAGCTTTCTTT
CASSPLQSNTEAFF
>TRBV12-3/TRBV12-4|-|TRBJ2-1|-
TGTGCCAGCAGGTCCTCTAGCGACGGTGAGCAGTTCTTC
CASRSSSDGEQFF
>TRBV7-9|-|TRBJ1-3|-
TGTGCCAGCAGCTTATCAGGGGATGGAAACACCATATATTTT
CASSLSGDGNTIYF
>TRBV14|TRBD1|TRBJ1-1|-
TGTGCCAGCAGCTGGCGATCGACAGGGAGTGGCACTGAAGCTTTCTTT
CASSWRSTGSGTEAFF
>TRBV24-1|-|TRBJ1-2|-
TGTGCCACCAGTGATGAGACTTCCATTTATGGCTACACCTTC
CATSDETSIYGYTF
>TRBV6-5|TRBD2|TRBJ2-3|-
TGTGCCAGCAGTTACTCCCTAGCGGGAGGAACAGATACGCAGTATTTT
CASSYSLAGGTDTQYF
>TRBV20-1|-|TRBJ2-1|-
TGCAGTGCCCTAGGCAATGAGCAGTTCTTC
CSALGNEQFF
>TRBV18|TRBD1|TRBJ1-2|-
TGTGCCAGCTCATCGGGACAGGCCGGGACTGGTAACGGCTACACCTTC
CASSSGQAGTGNGYTF
>TRBV7-6|-|TRBJ1-1|once
TGTGCCAGCAGCTTATCAAGGGGCACTGAAGCTTTCTTT
CASSLSRGTEAFF
>TRBV5-6|TRBD1|TRBJ2-5|once
TGTGCCAGCAGCTTCTTTGGACAGGCCGGAACGGAGACCCAGTACTTC
CASSFFGQAGTETQYF
>TRBV7-9|TRBD1|TRBJ1-1|few
TGTGCCAGCAGCCTTCGACAGGGGGCCTGGGAAGCTTTCTTT
CASSLRQGAWEAFF
>TRBV19|-|TRBJ2-3|-
TGTGCCAGTAGTGACAGCCACACAGATACGCAGTATTTT
CASSDSHTDTQYF
>TRBV15|-|TRBJ1-3|-
TGTGCCACCAGCAGAGAGTACTGGGTGTCAGGGCACTCTGGAAACACCATATATTTT
CATSREYWVSGHSGNTIYF
>TRBV5-1|TRBD1|TRBJ1-1|-
TGCGCCAGCAGTTCTCAGGGGGCCAACACTGAAGCTTTCTTT
CASSSQGANTEAFF
>TRBV6-6|-|TRBJ1-2|-
TGTGCCAGCAGTTCCCGGACTCCCCCCTATGGCTACACCTTC
CASSSRTPPYGYTF
>TRBV28|TRBD1|TRBJ1-2|-
TGTGCCAGCAGTTTAGGAGGGGGCGCGGGACTAGACTATGGCTACACCTTC
CASSLGGGAGLDYGYTF
>TRBV6-4|-|TRBJ1-6|-
TGTGCCAGCAGCGTCGACGGGGATCGATCACCCCTCCACTTT
CASSVDGDRSPLHF
>TRBV29-1|-|TRBJ2-5|-
TGCAGCGGTCCCCCCGGGACAGCGTTAGCGGCCTTCGAAAAAGAGACCCAGTACTTC
CSGPPGTALAAFEKETQYF
>TRBV29-1|-|TRBJ2-7|-
TGCAGCGTTGTCTCTCGAGTTACCTACGAGCAGTACTTC
CSVVSRVTYEQYF
>TRBV7-8|TRBD1|TRBJ2-7|-
TGTGCCAGCAGTGCGGGGGACAGGGCCCACGAGCAGTACTTC
CASSAGDRAHEQYF
>TRBV7-8|TRBD1|TRBJ2-1|-
TGTGCCAGCAGCCCTGACCCGGACAGGGAGCAGTTCTTC
CASSPDPDREQFF
>TRBV25-1|-|TRBJ2-7|-
TGTGCCAGCAGTGCGCCAGGCGACTACGAGCAGTACTTC
CASSAPGDYEQYF
>TRBV6-5|-|TRBJ1-1|-
TGTGCCAGCAGTCCCCCTCGGGGGAACACTGAAGCTTTCTTT
CASSPPRGNTEAFF
>TRBV6-2/TRBV6-3|TRBD1|TRBJ2-5|-
TGTGCCAGCAGCTCCGGGACAGCAATAGAGACCCAGTACTTC
CASSSGTAIETQYF
>TRBV5-4|TRBD2|TRBJ2-5|-
TGTGCCAGCAGCGAGACGGGAGGGGGAGCGACCCAGTACTTC
CASSETGGGATQYF
>TRBV18|TRBD1|TRBJ1-6|-
TGTGCCAGCTCATCTACCACAGGGGGGAATTCACCCCTCCACTTT
CASSSTTGGNSPLHF
>TRBV9|-|TRBJ1-1|-
TGTGCCAGCAGTGCTCCTCGGGACAAGAACACTGAAGCTTTCTTT
CASSAPRDKNTEAFF
>TRBV27|TRBD2|TRBJ2-7|-
TGTGCCAGCATGTGGGGGAGCGGGGGGGCGTACGAGCAGTACTTC
CASMWGSGGAYEQYF